Listed here is a single T cell receptor (beta chain). Its antigen target is currently unknown. No per-base quality is available; no much larger clone lies one base away. The data belong to a study of T cell changes during pregnancy in multiple sclerosis (dated by TCRdb to the late 2010s). A note on the overall study: Changes in the T cell repertoire over the course of pregnancy were examined in this study in women with multiple sclerosis.

Spanning cysteine to phenylalanine, the CDR3 consists of 16 amino acids. Just CDR3 DNA is preserved here, 48 bases in frame from base 1. The germline V end is reduced by 6 bases and the J end by 2 bases; junction bases left unmatched: 9. The germline V gene specifies SGHTA as CDR1 and FQGNSA as CDR2. The library was obtained by the immunoSEQ multiplex PCR assay. What TCRdb holds here is the immuneACCESS table cut down to in-frame rearrangements. Part of the clones is not present; checked against another copy, under half of the missing clones reflect an unresolved V gene, and the others are unexplained. In all, the sample holds over 65,000 clones, and about 89% of those were seen once. Of the sample, approximately 2.5% falls within the top ten clones.

The sequencing used peripheral blood, collected in the first trimester of pregnancy. The receptor comes from a female donor with multiple sclerosis, enrolled in a pregnancy study. Recombination joined TRBV7-2 with TRBJ2-4, and TRBD2 aligns with 8 junction nucleotides. In nucleotides, the sequence is TGTGCCAGCAGTCTTACCCGGGGGGGCTCCAAAAACATTCAGTACTTC. It specifies CASSLTRGGSKNIQYF.